This T cell receptor (beta chain) was retrieved from a study of neurological immune-mediated disorders. TCRdb processed the 5' RACE reads anew with MiXCR; each CDR3 protein has one entry. The data contain 55,000 to 70,000 distinct CDR3 sequences, roughly 5.6% of them singletons. Preparation of the unsorted libraries drew on 2 million PBMCs stored at -80 C. Germline values: CDR1 SGHRS, CDR2 YFSETQ. Trimming took 5 bases from V and 1 from J, leaving 12 bases between them. CDR3 length: 14 residues. In its sample, this clonotype was seen a few times. This rearrangement joins TRBV5-1 to TRBJ1-1; D unresolved. The receptor was derived from a human donor with multiple sclerosis. The donor label of this sample is uncertain. Sequences were obtained from PBMCs. CDR3 residues: CASSLAAGNTEAFF. Written as DNA, the CDR3 is TGCGCCAGCAGTCTTGCGGCTGGGAACACTGAAGCTTTCTTT.